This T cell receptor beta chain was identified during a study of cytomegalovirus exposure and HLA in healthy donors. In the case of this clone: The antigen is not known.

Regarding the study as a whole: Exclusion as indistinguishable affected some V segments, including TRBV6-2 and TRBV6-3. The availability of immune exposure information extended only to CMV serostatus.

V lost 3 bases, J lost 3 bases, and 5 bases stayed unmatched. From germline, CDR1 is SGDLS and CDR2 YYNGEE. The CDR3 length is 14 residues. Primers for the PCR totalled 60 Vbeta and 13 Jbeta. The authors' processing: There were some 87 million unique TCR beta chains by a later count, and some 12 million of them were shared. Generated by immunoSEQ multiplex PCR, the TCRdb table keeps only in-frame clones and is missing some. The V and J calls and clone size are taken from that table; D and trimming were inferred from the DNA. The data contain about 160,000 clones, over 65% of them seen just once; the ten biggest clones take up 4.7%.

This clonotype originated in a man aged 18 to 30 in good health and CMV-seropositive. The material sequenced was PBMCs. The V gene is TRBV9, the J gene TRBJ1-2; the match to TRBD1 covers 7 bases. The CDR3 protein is CASSARGPHYGYTF. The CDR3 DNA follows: TGTGCCAGCAGCGCGAGGGGGCCCCACTATGGCTACACCTTC. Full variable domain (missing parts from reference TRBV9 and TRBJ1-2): DSGVTQTPKHLITATGQRVTLRCSPRSGDLSVYWYQQSLDQGLQFLIQYYNGEERAKGNILERFSAQQFPDLHSELNLSSLELGDSALYFCASSARGPHYGYTFGSGTRLTVV.